The entry below describes one T cell receptor beta chain. CDR1 is MNHEY, CDR2 SVGAGI, per germline. V lost 6 bases, J lost 0 bases, and 12 bases lay in between. This CDR3 has 15 residues. Original processing notes: Reference gene primers were amplified, and this amplification served to estimate nucleated cell counts. Measured with immunoSEQ multiplex PCR; TCRdb has only the in-frame clones, and not every one. The V and J calls and clone size were taken over from that table, and D and trimming were inferred from the DNA. The top ten hold 18% of the sample, which has a few hundred thousand clones, 85% seen once. The sample is drawn from a study of blood T cell repertoires in COVID-19. Whole-study context: Some COVID-19 samples were acute and others convalescent; all came from the United States, Italy and Spain. Nucleic acid was either cDNA or gDNA, and it came from T cells, B-cell-depleted T cells, or PBMCs.

The receptor's source is a man in his forties or fifties who had recovered from COVID-19. The sample consisted of PBMCs or T cells enriched from blood (not recorded which). V gene TRBV6-5 combines with J gene TRBJ1-5; D perhaps matches TRBD1 (5 bases). The CDR3 loop reads CASRVTGDSNQPQHF. CDR3 DNA sequence: TGTGCCAGCAGGGTAACAGGAGATAGCAATCAGCCCCAGCATTTT.